This TCR beta chain was captured in a study of cytomegalovirus exposure and HLA in healthy donors. In the case of this clone: Its antigen remains unknown.

Study-level points and caveats: With DRB1 most and HLA-C fewest, TCR association rates differed between HLA loci in a later analysis. It was taken for granted in presence/absence analyses that sequencing depth across donors was roughly uniform. Later on, a genetic analysis was performed. It linked a missense variant in DCLRE1C with V- and J-gene trimming of TCR beta. 150 to 200 TCR beta chains were listed as cytomegalovirus-associated.

The CDR3 spans 15 residues. CDR1 is LGHNA and CDR2 is YNFKEQ in the germline V gene. With V trimmed by 1 base and J by 6 bases, 0 bases remained unmatched. The PCR was carried out with 60 Vbeta primers and 13 Jbeta primers. Method: immunoSEQ multiplex PCR; TCRdb's copy keeps in-frame clones and lacks some. The table has some 130,000 clones, about 74% seen once. This TCR was recovered from a male donor in good health and CMV-seronegative. Sequencing used PBMCs. The rearrangement links TRBV4-2 to TRBJ2-2; 12 bases are shared with TRBD2. The chain's CDR3 is CASSQASGGAGELFF. In nucleotides, the CDR3 is TGTGCCAGCAGCCAAGCTAGCGGGGGGGCCGGGGAGCTGTTTTTT.